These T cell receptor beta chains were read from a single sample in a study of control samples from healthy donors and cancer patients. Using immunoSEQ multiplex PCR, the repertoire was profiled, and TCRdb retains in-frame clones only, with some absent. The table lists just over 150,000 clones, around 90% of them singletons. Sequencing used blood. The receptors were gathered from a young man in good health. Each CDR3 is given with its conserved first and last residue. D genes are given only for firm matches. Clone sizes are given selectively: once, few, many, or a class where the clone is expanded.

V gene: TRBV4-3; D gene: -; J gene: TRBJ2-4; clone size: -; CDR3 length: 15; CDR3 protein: CASSQDRTMGYIQYF; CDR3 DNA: TGCGCCAGCAGCCAAGATAGAACCATGGGGTACATTCAGTACTTC
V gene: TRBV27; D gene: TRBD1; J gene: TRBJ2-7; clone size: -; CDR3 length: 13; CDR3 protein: CASSRDRVDEQYF; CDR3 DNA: TGTGCCAGCAGTAGGGACAGGGTAGACGAGCAGTACTTC
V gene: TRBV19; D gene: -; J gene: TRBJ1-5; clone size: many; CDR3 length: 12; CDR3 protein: CASMNNHQPQHF; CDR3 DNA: TGTGCCAGTATGAACAACCATCAGCCCCAGCATTTT
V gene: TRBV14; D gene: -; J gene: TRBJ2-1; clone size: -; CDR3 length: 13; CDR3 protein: CASSQIRYNEQFF; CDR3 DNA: TGTGCCAGCAGCCAAATCCGCTACAATGAGCAGTTCTTC
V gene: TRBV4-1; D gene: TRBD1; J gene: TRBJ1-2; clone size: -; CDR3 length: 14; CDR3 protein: CASRAGQGDYGYTF; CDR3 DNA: TGCGCCAGCAGAGCGGGACAGGGCGACTATGGCTACACCTTC
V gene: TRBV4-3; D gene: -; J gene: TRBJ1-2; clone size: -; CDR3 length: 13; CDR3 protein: CASSPDVNYGYTF; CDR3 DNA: TGCGCCAGCAGCCCCGATGTAAACTATGGCTACACCTTC
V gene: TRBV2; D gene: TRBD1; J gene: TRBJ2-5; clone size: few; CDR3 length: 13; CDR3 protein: CASRRDREETQYF; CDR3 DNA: TGTGCCAGCAGGAGGGACAGGGAAGAGACCCAGTACTTC
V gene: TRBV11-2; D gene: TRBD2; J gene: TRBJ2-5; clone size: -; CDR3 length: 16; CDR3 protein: CASSSGSGGTTGTQYF; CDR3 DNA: TGTGCCAGCAGCTCGGGAAGCGGGGGAACAACGGGGACCCAGTACTTC
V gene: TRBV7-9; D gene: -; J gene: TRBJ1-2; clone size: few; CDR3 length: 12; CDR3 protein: CASSRTTTDYTF; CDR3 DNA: TGTGCCAGCAGCCGAACGACAACGGACTACACCTTC
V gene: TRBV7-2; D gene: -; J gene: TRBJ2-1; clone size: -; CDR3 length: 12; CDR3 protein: CASSLDRYEQFF; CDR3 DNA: TGTGCCAGCAGCTTAGATAGGTATGAGCAGTTCTTC
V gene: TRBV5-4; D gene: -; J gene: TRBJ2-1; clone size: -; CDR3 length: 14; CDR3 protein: CASSFGGPYNEQFF; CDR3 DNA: TGTGCCAGCAGCTTCGGAGGGCCGTACAATGAGCAGTTCTTC
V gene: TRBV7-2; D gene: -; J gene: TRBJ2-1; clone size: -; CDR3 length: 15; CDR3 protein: CASSFQSGRYNEQFF; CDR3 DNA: TGTGCCAGCAGCTTTCAAAGCGGACGGTACAATGAGCAGTTCTTC
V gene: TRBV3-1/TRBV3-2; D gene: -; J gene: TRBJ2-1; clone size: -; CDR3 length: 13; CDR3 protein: CASRLTSLSEQFF; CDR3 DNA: TGTGCCAGCAGACTTACTAGCTTAAGTGAGCAGTTCTTC
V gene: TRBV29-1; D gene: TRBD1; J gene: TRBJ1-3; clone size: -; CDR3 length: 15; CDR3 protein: CSVHRQGASGNTIYF; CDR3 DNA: TGCAGCGTCCATAGACAGGGGGCGTCTGGAAACACCATATATTTT
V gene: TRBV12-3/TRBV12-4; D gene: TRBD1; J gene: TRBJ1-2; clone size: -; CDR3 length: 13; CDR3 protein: CASNQGQLSGYTF; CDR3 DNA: TGTGCCAGCAACCAGGGACAGCTCAGTGGCTACACCTTC
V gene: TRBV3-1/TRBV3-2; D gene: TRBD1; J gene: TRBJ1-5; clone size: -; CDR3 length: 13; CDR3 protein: CASSPQGAQPQHF; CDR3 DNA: TGTGCCAGCAGCCCACAGGGGGCCCAGCCCCAGCATTTT
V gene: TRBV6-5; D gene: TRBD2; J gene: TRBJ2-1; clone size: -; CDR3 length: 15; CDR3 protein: CASSYLAGGLYEQFF; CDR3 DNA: TGTGCCAGCAGTTACCTAGCGGGGGGCTTATATGAGCAGTTCTTC
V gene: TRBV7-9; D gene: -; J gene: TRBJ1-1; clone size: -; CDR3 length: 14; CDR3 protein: CASSFGLLNTEAFF; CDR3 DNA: TGTGCCAGCAGCTTCGGCCTATTGAACACTGAAGCTTTCTTT
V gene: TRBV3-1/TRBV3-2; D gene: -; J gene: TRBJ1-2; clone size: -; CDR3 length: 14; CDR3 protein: CASSPRGPEGGYTF; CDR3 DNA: TGTGCCAGCAGCCCCCGAGGTCCTGAGGGTGGCTACACCTTC
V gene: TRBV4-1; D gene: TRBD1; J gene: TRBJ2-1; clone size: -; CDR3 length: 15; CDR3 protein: CASSQGDRVFYEQFF; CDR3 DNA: TGCGCCAGCAGCCAAGGGGACAGGGTGTTTTACGAGCAGTTCTTC
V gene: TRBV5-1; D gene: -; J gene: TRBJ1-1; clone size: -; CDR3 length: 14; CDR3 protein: CASSLGNVRTEAFF; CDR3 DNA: TGCGCCAGCAGCTTGGGGAATGTCCGCACTGAAGCTTTCTTT
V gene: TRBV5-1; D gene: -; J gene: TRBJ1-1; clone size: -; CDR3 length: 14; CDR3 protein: CASSFDSMNTEAFF; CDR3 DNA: TGCGCCAGCAGCTTTGACAGCATGAACACTGAAGCTTTCTTT
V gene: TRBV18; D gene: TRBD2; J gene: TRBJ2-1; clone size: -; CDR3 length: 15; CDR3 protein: CASSPAAGGVNEQFF; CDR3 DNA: TGTGCCAGCTCACCGGCAGCGGGAGGGGTAAATGAGCAGTTCTTC
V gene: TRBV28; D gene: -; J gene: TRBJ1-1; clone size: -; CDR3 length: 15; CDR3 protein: CASSLGGQQNTEAFF; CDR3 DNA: TGTGCCAGCAGTTTAGGCGGTCAACAGAACACTGAAGCTTTCTTT
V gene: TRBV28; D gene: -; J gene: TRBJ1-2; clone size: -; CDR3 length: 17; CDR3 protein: CASSLSPVVKANYGYTF; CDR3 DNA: TGTGCCAGCAGTTTAAGCCCGGTGGTAAAAGCTAACTATGGCTACACCTTC
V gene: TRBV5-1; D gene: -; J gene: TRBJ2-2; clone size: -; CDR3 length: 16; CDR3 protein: CASSRVPTGNTGELFF; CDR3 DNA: TGCGCCAGCAGTCGGGTTCCCACGGGGAACACCGGGGAGCTGTTTTTT
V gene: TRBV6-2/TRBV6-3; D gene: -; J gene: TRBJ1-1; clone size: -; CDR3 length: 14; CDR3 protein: CASSYTLRVTEAFF; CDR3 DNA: TGTGCCAGCAGTTACACCCTCAGGGTCACTGAAGCTTTCTTT
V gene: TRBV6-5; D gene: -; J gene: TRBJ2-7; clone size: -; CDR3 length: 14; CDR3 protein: CAKTRELVSYEQYF; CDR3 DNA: TGTGCCAAAACCCGGGAGCTTGTATCCTACGAGCAGTACTTC
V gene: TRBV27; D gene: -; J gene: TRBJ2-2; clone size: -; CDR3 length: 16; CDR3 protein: CASSLSRGTNTGELFF; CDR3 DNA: TGTGCCAGCAGTTTATCTCGAGGGACCAACACCGGGGAGCTGTTTTTT
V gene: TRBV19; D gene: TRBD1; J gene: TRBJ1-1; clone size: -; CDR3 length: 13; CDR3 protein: CASSIKEGARAFF; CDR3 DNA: TGTGCCAGTAGTATTAAGGAGGGGGCGAGAGCTTTCTTT
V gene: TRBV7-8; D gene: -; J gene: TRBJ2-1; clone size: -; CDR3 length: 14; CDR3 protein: CASSSGGHYNEQFF; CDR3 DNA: TGTGCCAGCAGCTCGGGGGGCCACTACAATGAGCAGTTCTTC
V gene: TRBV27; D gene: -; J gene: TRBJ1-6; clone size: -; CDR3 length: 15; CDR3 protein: CASSTSINYNSPLHF; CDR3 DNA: TGTGCCAGCAGTACGTCCATTAACTATAATTCACCCCTCCACTTT
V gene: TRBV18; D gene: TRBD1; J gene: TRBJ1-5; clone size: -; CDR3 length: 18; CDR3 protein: CASSPGTGEIGPYQPQHF; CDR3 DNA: TGTGCCAGCTCACCCGGGACAGGGGAGATCGGGCCCTATCAGCCCCAGCATTTT
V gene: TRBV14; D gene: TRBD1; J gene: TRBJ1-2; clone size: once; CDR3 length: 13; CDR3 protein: CASSLDRGYGYTF; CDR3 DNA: TGTGCCAGCAGCCTAGACAGGGGCTATGGCTACACCTTC
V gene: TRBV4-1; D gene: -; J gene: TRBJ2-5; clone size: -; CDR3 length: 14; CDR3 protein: CASSQDLTQETQYF; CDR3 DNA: TGCGCCAGCAGCCAAGATCTAACCCAAGAGACCCAGTACTTC
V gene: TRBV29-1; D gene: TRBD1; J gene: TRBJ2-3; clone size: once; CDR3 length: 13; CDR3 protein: CSVGGQSVATQYF; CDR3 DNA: TGCAGCGTTGGGGGACAGAGTGTAGCTACGCAGTATTTT
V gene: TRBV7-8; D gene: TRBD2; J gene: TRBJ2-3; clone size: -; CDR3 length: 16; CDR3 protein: CASKLGGGRAADTQYF; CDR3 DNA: TGTGCCAGCAAGTTAGGGGGCGGGAGGGCGGCAGATACGCAGTATTTT
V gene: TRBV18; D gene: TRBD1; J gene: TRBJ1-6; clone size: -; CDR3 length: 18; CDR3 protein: CASSLQGASSSYNSPLHF; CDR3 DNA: TGTGCCAGCTCACTCCAGGGGGCGAGTAGCTCCTATAATTCACCCCTCCACTTT
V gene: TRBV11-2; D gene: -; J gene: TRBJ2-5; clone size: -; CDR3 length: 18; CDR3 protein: CASSFGGGGGQPQETQYF; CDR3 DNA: TGTGCCAGCAGCTTCGGAGGAGGAGGGGGCCAACCTCAAGAGACCCAGTACTTC
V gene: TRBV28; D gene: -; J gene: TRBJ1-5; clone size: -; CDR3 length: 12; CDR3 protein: CASRLLNQPQHF; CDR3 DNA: TGTGCCAGCAGACTCCTCAATCAGCCCCAGCATTTT
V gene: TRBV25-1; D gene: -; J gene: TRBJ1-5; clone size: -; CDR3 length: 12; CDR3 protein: CASTGEHQPQHF; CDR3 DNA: TGTGCCAGCACGGGGGAGCACCAGCCCCAGCATTTT
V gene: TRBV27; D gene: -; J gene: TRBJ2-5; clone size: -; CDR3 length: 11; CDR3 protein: CASRGEETQYF; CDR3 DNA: TGTGCCAGCCGGGGTGAGGAGACCCAGTACTTC
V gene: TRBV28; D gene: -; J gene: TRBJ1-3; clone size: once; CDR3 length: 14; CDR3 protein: CASELTGTGNTIYF; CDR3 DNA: TGTGCCAGTGAGTTAACGGGGACTGGAAACACCATATATTTT
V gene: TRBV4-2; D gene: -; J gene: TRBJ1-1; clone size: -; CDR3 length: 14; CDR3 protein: CASSQDRGTPRAFF; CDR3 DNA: TGTGCCAGCAGCCAAGACCGGGGCACCCCGCGAGCTTTCTTT
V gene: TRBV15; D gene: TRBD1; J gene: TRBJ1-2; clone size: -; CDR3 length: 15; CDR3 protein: CATSRDRGTGRKETF; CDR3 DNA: TGTGCCACCAGCAGAGATCGCGGGACAGGTCGTAAGGAGACCTTC
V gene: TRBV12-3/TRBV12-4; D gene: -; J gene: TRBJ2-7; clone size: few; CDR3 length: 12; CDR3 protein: CASSLNTYEQYF; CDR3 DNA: TGTGCCAGCAGTTTAAACACCTACGAGCAGTACTTC
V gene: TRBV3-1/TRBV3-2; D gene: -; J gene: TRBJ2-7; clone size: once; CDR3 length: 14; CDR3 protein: CASSQRLGDYEQYF; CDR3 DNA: TGTGCCAGCAGCCAACGGTTAGGGGACTACGAGCAGTACTTC
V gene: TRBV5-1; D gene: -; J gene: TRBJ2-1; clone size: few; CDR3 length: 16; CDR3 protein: CASSLVGPNLNNEQFF; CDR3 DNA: TGCGCCAGCAGCTTGGTAGGCCCCAACCTGAACAATGAGCAGTTCTTC
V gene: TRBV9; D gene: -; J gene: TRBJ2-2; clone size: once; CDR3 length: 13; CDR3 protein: CASSGTHTGELFF; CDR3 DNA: TGTGCCAGCAGCGGGACCCACACCGGGGAGCTGTTTTTT
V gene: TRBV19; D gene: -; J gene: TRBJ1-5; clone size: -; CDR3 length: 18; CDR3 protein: CASRTARTGGMGNQPQHF; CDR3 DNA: TGTGCCAGTAGAACTGCCAGGACGGGAGGTATGGGCAATCAGCCCCAGCATTTT
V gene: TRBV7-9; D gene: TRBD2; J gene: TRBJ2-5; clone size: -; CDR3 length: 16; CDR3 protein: CASSQLAGGPQETQYF; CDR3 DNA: TGTGCCAGCAGTCAATTAGCGGGAGGGCCGCAAGAGACCCAGTACTTC
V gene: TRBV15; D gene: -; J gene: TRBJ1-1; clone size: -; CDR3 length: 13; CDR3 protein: CATSKTGGTEAFF; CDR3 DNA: TGTGCCACCAGCAAGACAGGAGGGACTGAAGCTTTCTTT
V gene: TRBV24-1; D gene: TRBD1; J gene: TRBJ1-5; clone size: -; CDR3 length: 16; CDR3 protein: CATAPWTGGSNQPQHF; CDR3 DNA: TGTGCCACCGCACCCTGGACAGGGGGTAGCAATCAGCCCCAGCATTTT
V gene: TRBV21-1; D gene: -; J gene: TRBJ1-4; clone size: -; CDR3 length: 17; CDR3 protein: CASSPISEGRVGEKLFF; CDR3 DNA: TGTGCCAGCAGCCCTATTTCCGAGGGAAGAGTAGGAGAAAAACTGTTTTTT
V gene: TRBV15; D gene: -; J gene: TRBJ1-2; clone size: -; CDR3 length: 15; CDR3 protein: CATSRAGGPYYGYTF; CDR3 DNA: TGTGCCACCAGCAGAGCGGGCGGACCTTACTATGGCTACACCTTC
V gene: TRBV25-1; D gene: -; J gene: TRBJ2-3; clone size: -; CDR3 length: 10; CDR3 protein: CASSTDTQYF; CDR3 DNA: TGTGCCAGCAGCACAGATACGCAGTATTTT
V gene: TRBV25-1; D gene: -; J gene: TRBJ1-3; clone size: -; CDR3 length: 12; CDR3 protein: CASSESGNTIYF; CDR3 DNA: TGTGCCAGCAGTGAATCTGGAAACACCATATATTTT
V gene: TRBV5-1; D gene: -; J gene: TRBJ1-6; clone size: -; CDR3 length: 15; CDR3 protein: CASSLSGGYNSPLHF; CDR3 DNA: TGCGCCAGCAGCTTGTCGGGTGGGTATAATTCACCCCTCCACTTT
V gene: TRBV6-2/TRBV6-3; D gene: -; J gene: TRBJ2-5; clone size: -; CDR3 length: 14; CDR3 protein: CASSYDLIQETQYF; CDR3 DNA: TGTGCCAGCAGTTACGACCTCATTCAAGAGACCCAGTACTTC